Below are 30 T cell receptor beta chains sequenced from a single sample in a study of CD4 T cells in relation to SARS-CoV-2 and coronaviruses. Sequencing was performed with immunoSEQ multiplex PCR; in TCRdb, only in-frame clones are kept and a portion is missing. The sample lists about 41,000 clones; approximately 80% were seen once. No antigen is known for these receptors. Sequenced: naive CD4+ T cells from PBMCs, cultured in vitro. Noted subset: naive CD4+ T cells isolated by negative enrichment. The receptors were gathered from an adult with COVID-19.

V usage is TRBV5-4 and J usage is TRBJ2-2; TRBD2 matches at 15 bases. This CDR3 spans 16 amino acids. V was pared by 4 bases and J by 6 bases, with 4 bases of the junction left unmatched. Germline lookup yields CDR1 SGHNT and CDR2 YYREEE (reference sequence). This CDR3 is CASSQGLAGGPGELFF. Written as DNA, the CDR3 is TGTGCCAGCAGCCAAGGACTAGCGGGAGGGCCCGGGGAGCTGTTTTTT.

The rearrangement uses TRBV11-2 and TRBJ1-3, with 8 bases identical to TRBD1. The CDR3 spans 13 residues. The junction had 2 bases not matched to a gene; V was cut back by 4 bases and J by 6 bases. From germline, CDR1 is SGHAT and CDR2 FQNNGV. The CDR3 spells CASSSGQANTIYF. CDR3 in DNA: TGTGCCAGCAGCTCGGGACAGGCAAACACCATATATTTT.

The V gene is TRBV5-4, the J gene TRBJ2-7; 9 bases agree with TRBD2. The germline V gene encodes CDR1 SGHNT and CDR2 YYREEE (reference sequence). This CDR3 is 15 amino acids long. V was pared by 3 bases and J by 7 bases, with 11 bases of the junction left unmatched. This CDR3 reads CASSSGTSNPREQYF. The CDR3 DNA sequence: TGTGCCAGCAGCTCCGGGACTAGCAACCCCCGGGAGCAGTACTTC.

This chain joins TRBV2 and TRBJ2-5; 10 bases map to TRBD1. The CDR3 sequence is 14 residues long. The trim removed 7 bases at V and 4 bases at J, leaving 6 bases unmatched. Germline CDR1 and CDR2: SNHLY and FYNNEI. The CDR3 region is CASIRQGARETQYF. CDR3 sequence (DNA): TGTGCCAGCATTAGACAGGGGGCGCGAGAGACCCAGTACTTC.

V gene TRBV6-1 combines with J gene TRBJ2-3; D gene unclear. The V end was cut by 1 base, the J end by 4 bases, with 6 bases between. There are 13 residues in the CDR3. Germline V gives CDR1 MNHNS, CDR2 SASEGT. CDR3 residues: CASSEGMPDTQYF. CDR3 bases: TGTGCCAGCAGTGAAGGGATGCCAGATACGCAGTATTTT.

Here the CDR3 DNA reads TGCGCCAGCAGCCCCCCTCAGGGGTCCCCCGGGGAGCTGTTTTTT. Protein sequence: CASSPPQGSPGELFF. The chain is built from TRBV4-1 and TRBJ2-2, with D tentatively TRBD1 (6 bases). CDR1 and CDR2 (germline): MGHRA, YSYEKL. The V end was cut by 4 bases, the J end by 6 bases, with 15 bases between. The CDR3 covers 15 residues.

The gene calls are TRBV5-4 and TRBJ2-2; 8 nucleotides match TRBD2. Looked up from germline, CDR1 is SGHNT and CDR2 is YYREEE (reference sequence). V lost 2 bases, J lost 6 bases, and 9 bases stayed unmatched. The CDR3 covers 16 residues. The DNA of the CDR3 is TGTGCCAGCAGCTTCGGGACTAGGGGGGCGCCCGGGGAGCTGTTTTTT. Protein sequence: CASSFGTRGAPGELFF.

J is TRBJ2-7 and V is TRBV28; D gene ambiguous. The CDR3 sequence is 10 residues long. Trimming removed 10 bases from V and 1 base from J, with 5 bases in between. Germline lookup yields CDR1 MDHEN and CDR2 SYDVKM. CDR3 protein: CATRSYEQYF. CDR3 sequence (DNA): TGTGCCACCCGTTCCTACGAGCAGTACTTC.

The chain uses TRBV5-1 and TRBJ1-1; D is undetermined. Germline lookup yields CDR1 SGHRS and CDR2 YFSETQ. The V gene lost 3 bases and the J gene lost 8 bases, with 14 bases spanning the gap. The CDR3 consists of 13 residues. The chain's CDR3 is CASSSTGETEAFF. Written as DNA, the CDR3 is TGCGCCAGCAGCTCAACCGGGGAGACCGAAGCTTTCTTT.

This clone has only one observation. V is TRBV7-3 and J is TRBJ2-2; the match to TRBD2 covers 8 bases. Germline V gives CDR1 SGHTA, CDR2 FQGTGA. V was clipped by 4 bases and J by 6 bases; unmatched bases: 4. There are 14 residues in the CDR3. CDR3: CASSSGLAAGELFF. The CDR3 DNA reads as TGTGCCAGCAGCTCAGGACTAGCCGCCGGGGAGCTGTTTTTT.

This clone has a handful of counts. V is TRBV7-3 and J is TRBJ1-1, with 9 nucleotides matching TRBD1. The V segment lost 5 bases and the J segment 2 bases; nucleotides outside the gene matches: 6. Germline CDR1 and CDR2: SGHTA and FQGTGA. The CDR3 has 15 residues. CDR3 sequence (DNA): TGTGCCAGCAGCCAAGGACAGGGGCGAAACACTGAAGCTTTCTTT. Its translation is CASSQGQGRNTEAFF.

This chain connects TRBV27 to TRBJ1-5, with no clear D. Germline values: CDR1 MNHEY, CDR2 SMNVEV (reference sequence). The CDR3 covers 13 residues. V lost 2 bases and J 9 bases, leaving 11 bases between the germline ends. CDR3 DNA sequence: TGTGCCAGCAGTTTAGAGGGAGGTTGGCCCCAGCATTTT. This encodes CASSLEGGWPQHF.

The chain couples TRBV7-9 to TRBJ2-5, with D tentatively TRBD2 (7 bases). Per the germline V gene, CDR1 is SEHNR and CDR2 is FQNEAQ (reference sequence). The CDR3 covers 17 residues. Trimming took 2 bases from V and 0 from J, leaving 16 bases between them. CDR3 amino acids: CASSLRGGALYQETQYF. As DNA, the CDR3 is TGTGCCAGCAGCTTAAGGGGGGGGGCCCTCTACCAAGAGACCCAGTACTTC.

The chain has TRBV10-3 and TRBJ2-7; 10 bases are a match to TRBD2. The germline V gene encodes CDR1 ENHRY and CDR2 SYGVKD. The V and J ends lost 0 bases and 7 bases, in that order; junction bases with no gene match: 15. The CDR3 length is 18 residues. In nucleotides, the CDR3 is TGTGCCATCAGTGAGTCGACTAAGTCTGGGAGCGGGAGGGGTGAGCAGTACTTC. The encoded protein is CAISESTKSGSGRGEQYF.

Only one count was recorded for this clone. The gene calls are TRBV29-1 and TRBJ2-3; 8 nucleotides align to TRBD2. The CDR3 is made up of 14 amino acids. Per the germline V gene, CDR1 is SQVTM and CDR2 is ANQGSEA. The CDR3 loop reads CTTIAGTSTDTQYF. The CDR3 region has the DNA TGCACCACGATAGCGGGAACTAGCACAGATACGCAGTATTTT.

V is TRBV24-1 and J is TRBJ2-1; 7 bases line up with TRBD2. The ends lost 9 bases at V and 6 bases at J; junction bases unmatched: 7. The germline V gene has CDR1 KGHDR and CDR2 SFDVKD. This CDR3 spans 13 amino acids. CDR3 sequence (DNA): TGTGCCACCTCCCGGGGGAGGGTCAATGAGCAGTTCTTC. Amino acids: CATSRGRVNEQFF.

The genes are TRBV9 and TRBJ2-1; D ambiguous. The CDR3 loop spans 15 amino acids. Germline CDR1 and CDR2: SGDLS and YYNGEE. Trimming took off 0 bases at V and 8 bases at J, with 15 bases between the two ends. CDR3 sequence reads: CASSVVGIGNDEQFF. As DNA, the CDR3 is TGTGCCAGCAGCGTAGTGGGAATCGGAAACGATGAGCAGTTCTTC.

V is TRBV21-1 and J is TRBJ2-7; the tabulated D call, TRBD1, remains unverified against the DNA. TRBV21-1 is a pseudogene locus. This CDR3 has 15 amino acids. The CDR3 region has the DNA TGTGCCAGCAGCAAAGTCGACAGGCGCTCCTACGAGCAGTACTTC. This codes for CASSKVDRRSYEQYF.

This chain joins TRBV28 and TRBJ2-2; 8 nucleotides line up with TRBD1. Germline V lookup: CDR1 MDHEN, CDR2 SYDVKM. There are 14 residues in the CDR3. V shed 5 bases, J shed 3 bases, and the junction held 2 bases outside the gene matches. CDR3 bases: TGTGCCAGCAGTGACAGGGGATACACCGGGGAGCTGTTTTTT. Its protein product is CASSDRGYTGELFF.

This chain uses TRBV25-1 with TRBJ1-4; no reliable D call. The CDR3 is 14 residues long. Germline values: CDR1 MGHDK, CDR2 SYGVNS. Trimming took off 3 bases at V and 3 bases at J, with 8 bases between the two ends. The CDR3 sequence is CASSDLVSNEKLFF. CDR3 DNA: TGTGCCAGCAGTGACCTGGTATCTAATGAAAAACTGTTTTTT.

The chain uses TRBV4-2 and TRBJ2-5; D gene uncertain. The CDR3 is 14 amino acids. Germline values: CDR1 LGHNA, CDR2 YNFKEQ. Trimming cost V 1 base and J 2 bases, with 8 bases left between them. The CDR3 region has the DNA TGTGCCAGCAGCCAAGGCCAGCAACAAGAGACCCAGTACTTC. This translates into CASSQGQQQETQYF.

The chain couples TRBV9 to TRBJ2-6; D remains ambiguous. Trimming cost V 4 bases and J 2 bases, with 13 bases left between them. The length of the CDR3 is 16 residues. Germline CDR1 SGDLS, CDR2 YYNGEE. The CDR3 region has the DNA TGTGCCAGCAGCTTTGTGAAGGGTGCTGGGGCCAACGTCCTGACTTTC. Translating gives CASSFVKGAGANVLTF.

V is TRBV7-3 and J is TRBJ1-2; D gene uncertain. With 8 bases removed from V and 4 bases from J, the gap between germline ends came to 17 bases. The CDR3 has 14 amino acids. Germline V gene data show CDR1 as SGHTA and CDR2 as FQGTGA. The CDR3 region is CASGGGIRPYGYTF. DNA of the CDR3: TGTGCCAGCGGCGGCGGAATAAGGCCCTATGGCTACACCTTC.

This rearrangement joins TRBV10-3 to TRBJ2-7; TRBD2 agrees at 8 bases. The CDR3 consists of 19 residues. CDR1 is ENHRY, CDR2 SYGVKD, per germline. Germline trimming cut 0 bases from V and 2 bases from J; bases unmatched to any gene: 15. CDR3 DNA: TGTGCCATCAGTGAGTCTCAACGGGAGGGCCTGGGGAGTGCCTACGAGCAGTACTTC. The encoded protein is CAISESQREGLGSAYEQYF.

The chain combines TRBV27 with TRBJ2-7, with D unclear. Trimming cost V 1 base and J 3 bases, with 13 bases left between them. There are 15 residues in the CDR3. Germline CDR1 MNHEY, CDR2 SMNVEV (reference sequence). In DNA, the CDR3 is TGTGCCAGCAGTTTATACCGGGCCTCCGGCTACGAGCAGTACTTC. It translates to CASSLYRASGYEQYF.

This clone was found once. The rearrangement joins TRBV30 to TRBJ1-5; weak D call: TRBD1 (5 bases). Germline-derived CDR1 and CDR2 are GTSNPN and SVGIG (reference sequence). Trimming removed 4 bases at V and 6 bases at J, with 19 bases between. This CDR3 is built from 15 residues. CDR3: CAWKVRGSDPQPQHF. DNA of the CDR3: TGTGCCTGGAAAGTGAGGGGATCCGACCCTCAGCCCCAGCATTTT.

The gene calls are TRBV6-4 and TRBJ2-1; possible D gene TRBD2, 6 bases. This CDR3 spans 15 amino acids. Trimming took off 0 bases at V and 3 bases at J, with 9 bases between the two ends. Germline CDR1 is MRHNA and CDR2 is SNTAGT. CDR3 amino acids: CASSDSASDYNEQFF. The CDR3 DNA is TGTGCCAGCAGTGACTCGGCTAGCGACTACAATGAGCAGTTCTTC.

This sequence joins TRBV14 and TRBJ2-5, with D tentatively TRBD2 (6 bases). Trimming removed 2 bases at V and 5 bases at J, with 15 bases between. The CDR3 runs to 15 residues. Germline CDR1 is SGHDN and CDR2 is FVKESK. The CDR3 region has the DNA TGTGCCAGCAGCCAATCCAGGAGGGGATGGGAGACCCAGTACTTC. This sequence encodes CASSQSRRGWETQYF.

The chain carries TRBV29-1 and TRBJ2-1; tentative D call: TRBD1 (6 bases). The CDR3 consists of 13 residues. V was shortened by 4 bases and J by 6 bases, with 13 bases between the two germline ends. Germline CDR1 is SQVTM and CDR2 is ANQGSEA. The CDR3 DNA sequence: TGCAGCGTTGGGCACAGGGCGGGCAATGAGCAGTTCTTC. Its protein product is CSVGHRAGNEQFF.

This clone was counted only a few times. The chain combines TRBV28 with TRBJ2-7; D is possibly TRBD1 or TRBD2 (5 bases each). Trimming removed 2 bases at V and 5 bases at J, with 16 bases between. CDR1 is MDHEN and CDR2 is SYDVKM in the germline V gene. This CDR3 has 15 amino acids. As DNA, the CDR3 is TGTGCCAGCAGTTTAGAGCAGGTTCGAGGGGACGAGCAGTACTTC. This codes for CASSLEQVRGDEQYF.